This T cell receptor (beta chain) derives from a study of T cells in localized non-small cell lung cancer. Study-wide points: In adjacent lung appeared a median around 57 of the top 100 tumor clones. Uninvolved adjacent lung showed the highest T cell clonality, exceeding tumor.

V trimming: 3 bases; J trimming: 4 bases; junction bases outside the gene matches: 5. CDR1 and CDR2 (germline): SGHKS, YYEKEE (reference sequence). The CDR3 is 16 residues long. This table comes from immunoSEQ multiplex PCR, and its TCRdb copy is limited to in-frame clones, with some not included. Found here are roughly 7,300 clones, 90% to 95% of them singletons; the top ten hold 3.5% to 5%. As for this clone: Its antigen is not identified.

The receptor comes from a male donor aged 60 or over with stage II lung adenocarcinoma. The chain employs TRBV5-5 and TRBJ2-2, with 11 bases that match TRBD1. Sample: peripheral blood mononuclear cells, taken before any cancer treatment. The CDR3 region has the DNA TGTGCCAGCAGCTGGACAGGGGGCTTAGGCACCGGGGAGCTGTTTTTT. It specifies CASSWTGGLGTGELFF.